This TCR beta chain was obtained from a study of blood T cell repertoires in COVID-19. In the study overall: From the United States, Italy and Spain came samples of acute and convalescent COVID-19. Sources were T cells, B-cell-depleted T cells, or PBMCs; the material itself was cDNA or gDNA.

The junction had 0 bases not matched to a gene; V was cut back by 1 base and J by 1 base. The CDR3 has 16 residues. CDR1 is SGHTA and CDR2 is FQGNSA in the germline V gene. This clone has just one count. As handled by the study authors: Amplification of reference gene primers was used by the study to estimate nucleated cell counts. Clones were sequenced by immunoSEQ multiplex PCR, and TCRdb holds only the in-frame ones, with some missing. V and J calls and clone size are given by that table; D and trimming were obtained from the DNA. The data contain about 81,000 clones, roughly four fifths of them seen just once; the ten biggest clones take up about 7.4%.

The chain uses TRBV7-2 and TRBJ2-2, with TRBD2 matching 10 bases. The sequenced sample was peripheral blood. The origin of this receptor is a human donor in a cohort sampled during active COVID-19. CDR3 DNA sequence: TGTGCCAGCAGCTTAGGACTAGCGGGGAACACCGGGGAGCTGTTTTTT. Its translation is CASSLGLAGNTGELFF.